The 18 T cell receptor beta chains below all came from one sample that was sequenced in a study of identical twins. TCRdb analysed the 5' RACE reads with MiXCR anew, one entry per CDR3 protein. The sample includes about 1.7 million distinct CDR3 sequences, under 35% of them seen just once. Sequenced sample: cord blood. These receptors came from a newborn girl in good health.

This clonotype was seen many times. This sequence joins TRBV7-2 and TRBJ2-1; 7 bases fit TRBD2. This CDR3 spans 15 amino acids. V lost 0 bases, J lost 7 bases, and 6 bases stayed unmatched. CDR1 and CDR2 (germline): SGHTA, FQGNSA. The CDR3 coding sequence is TGTGCCAGCAGCTTAGCCGGACTAGTCTGGAATGAGCAGTTCTTC. It yields the protein CASSLAGLVWNEQFF.

The chain carries TRBV12-3 or TRBV12-4 and TRBJ2-7, with D hard to call. This CDR3 region has 14 residues. The V end lost 2 bases, the J end lost 7 bases, and 15 bases lay between the germline ends. The CDR3 DNA reads as TGTGCCAGCAGTTTAAGGCAGGATAAGAATGAGCAGTACTTC. Amino acid sequence: CASSLRQDKNEQYF.

This clonotype appeared a few times. The rearrangement links TRBV20-1 to TRBJ2-5; 13 nucleotides align to TRBD2. This CDR3 contains 16 residues. V trimming: 6 bases; J trimming: 0 bases; junction bases outside the gene matches: 7. Germline CDR1 is DFQATT and CDR2 is SNEGSKA (reference sequence). As DNA, the CDR3 is TGCAGTGCCACCGGACTAGCGGGGGAGTACCAAGAGACCCAGTACTTC. Encoded protein: CSATGLAGEYQETQYF.

This clonotype was seen a handful of times. This rearrangement joins TRBV3-1 to TRBJ2-3; TRBD1 might be the D (6 bases). CDR1 LGHDT and CDR2 YNNKEL come from the germline V gene (reference sequence). Trimming stripped 0 bases from V and 6 bases from J, with 16 bases between. CDR3 length: 16 residues. CDR3 loop: CASSQDPAGARDTQYF. CDR3 nucleotides: TGTGCCAGCAGCCAAGATCCCGCAGGGGCGCGGGATACGCAGTATTTT.

The table lists this clonotype with many counts. The rearrangement joins TRBV12-3 or TRBV12-4 to TRBJ1-2; a weak D match, TRBD1 (6 bases). Trimming shortened V by 4 bases and J by 0 bases, and 9 bases separated the two germline ends. This CDR3 contains 14 residues. The CDR3 nucleotides read TGTGCCAGCAGTTGGACAGTCACTAACTATGGCTACACCTTC. This sequence encodes CASSWTVTNYGYTF.

This chain connects TRBV5-1 to TRBJ1-2; D is unresolved. The CDR3 is 13 amino acids. Germline V gives CDR1 SGHRS, CDR2 YFSETQ. V was pared by 6 bases and J by 7 bases, with 16 bases between. The CDR3 loop is CASTTSPLFGYTF. In DNA form, the CDR3 reads TGCGCCAGCACCACAAGCCCCCTTTTTGGCTACACCTTC.

This clonotype was recorded at least ten times. Germline is not matched at one junction end, which may reflect a read error. The chain links TRBV7-7 to TRBJ2-3; D is ambiguous. Germline V gives CDR1 SSHAT, CDR2 FNYEAQ (reference sequence). The CDR3 is made up of 15 amino acids. The CDR3 DNA sequence: TGTGCTAGCAGCAAAACTCCAGGATCCACAGATACGCAGTATTTT. Its translation is CASSKTPGSTDTQYF.

The chain carries TRBV20-1 and TRBJ2-5; TRBD1 matches 8 bases. This CDR3 contains 14 residues. The junction had 7 bases not matched to a gene; V was cut back by 7 bases and J by 0 bases. Germline V gives CDR1 DFQATT, CDR2 SNEGSKA (reference sequence). In DNA form, the CDR3 reads TGCAGTGGGGGGACAGGAGTGTACCAAGAGACCCAGTACTTC. It yields the protein CSGGTGVYQETQYF.

A few counts support this clonotype. The V call is TRBV14, the J call TRBJ2-3, with a weak D call TRBD1 (6 bases). Deletions cut 8 bases from V and 2 bases from J, with 17 bases between. The CDR3 extends over 15 amino acids. Germline CDR1 is SGHDN and CDR2 is FVKESK. The CDR3 nucleotides are TGTGCCAGCCGCTTAGCAGGGACAAACACAGATACGCAGTATTTT. Translating gives CASRLAGTNTDTQYF.

This clonotype showed up just a few times. DNA for the CDR3: TGCGCCAGCAGCCGATATCCGGGACTAGCGTTCGATGAGCAGTACTTC. It encodes CASSRYPGLAFDEQYF. This rearrangement joins TRBV4-1 to TRBJ2-5, with 10 bases lining up with TRBD2. The CDR3 extends over 16 amino acids. V trimming: 4 bases; J trimming: 11 bases; junction bases outside the gene matches: 16. The germline V gene encodes CDR1 MGHRA and CDR2 YSYEKL.

Only a few counts were recorded for this clonotype. CDR3 residues: CASSLSTGYNSPLHF. The CDR3 nucleotides read TGTGCCAGCAGCTTGTCGACAGGGTATAATTCACCCCTCCACTTT. This chain links TRBV7-2 with TRBJ1-6; 7 bases line up with TRBD1. CDR3 length equals 15 residues. Germline-derived CDR1 and CDR2 are SGHTA and FQGNSA. With 3 bases clipped from V and 4 bases from J, the junction kept 3 bases outside the gene matches.

About this clonotype itself: It may be a read error: a sequence one base away is much more abundant. This chain connects TRBV25-1 to TRBJ1-2; D call uncertain. Germline CDR1 reads MGHDK; CDR2 reads SYGVNS. The CDR3 runs 14 residues. The V and J ends lost 1 base and 7 bases respectively, with 13 bases between them. In DNA, the CDR3 is TGTGCCAGCAGTGAATCCCAGGCCACCTGTGGCTACACCTTC. It specifies CASSESQATCGYTF.

The V call is TRBV7-2, the J call TRBJ2-7; D is undetermined. The CDR3 sequence is 14 residues long. Germline lookup yields CDR1 SGHTA and CDR2 FQGNSA. Trimming removed 5 bases from V and 1 base from J, with 12 bases in between. CDR3 amino acids: CASSQTFLSYEQYF. For the CDR3, the DNA is TGTGCCAGCAGCCAAACTTTCTTATCCTACGAGCAGTACTTC.

The rearrangement uses TRBV7-2 and TRBJ2-5; 9 bases fit TRBD2. The assigned J gene may be wrong: the sequence end matches TRBJ2-7 better. Germline values: CDR1 SGHTA, CDR2 FQGNSA. CDR3 length: 16 residues. The CDR3 reads CASSPRLADFTYEQYF. CDR3 nucleotide sequence: TGTGCCAGCAGCCCCCGACTAGCGGACTTCACCTACGAGCAGTACTTC.

There are a few counts of this clonotype. The chain joins TRBV6-1 to TRBJ2-1; 10 nucleotides match TRBD1. The CDR3 runs 15 residues. J gave up 7 bases and V 5 bases, and 8 bases lay outside the gene matches. From germline, CDR1 is MNHNS and CDR2 SASEGT. The CDR3: CASSPDRGLWNEQFF. The CDR3 nucleotides are TGTGCCAGCAGTCCCGACAGGGGGCTGTGGAATGAGCAGTTCTTC.

This chain connects TRBV27 to TRBJ2-5, with TRBD1 matching over 9 bases. The J call may be in error: the DNA end matches TRBJ2-7 better. CDR1 MNHEY and CDR2 SMNVEV come from the germline V gene (reference sequence). The CDR3 is 18 amino acids. CDR3 sequence reads: CASSPLRPGTGILYEQYF. CDR3 coding DNA: TGTGCCAGCAGTCCGCTGCGCCCCGGGACAGGGATCCTTTACGAGCAGTACTTC.

This clonotype was detected only a few times. This sequence joins TRBV19 and TRBJ2-1; 9 nucleotides line up with TRBD2. The CDR3 totals 13 residues. V lost 6 bases to trimming and J lost 6 bases; unmatched junction nucleotides: 3. Germline lookup yields CDR1 LNHDA and CDR2 SQIVND (reference sequence). The CDR3 DNA reads as TGTGCCAGTAGGGCGGGAGGGCCCAATGAGCAGTTCTTC. Its translation is CASRAGGPNEQFF.

J is TRBJ2-1 and V is TRBV20-1; D may correspond to TRBD1 or TRBD2 (5 bases each). Germline V lookup: CDR1 DFQATT, CDR2 SNEGSKA (reference sequence). The length of the CDR3 is 15 residues. The V end was cut by 1 base, the J end by 6 bases, with 16 bases between. The CDR3 spells CSARGWDPVINEQFF. The CDR3 DNA follows: TGCAGTGCTAGAGGGTGGGACCCCGTCATCAATGAGCAGTTCTTC.